The 3 T cell receptor beta chains below all came from one sample that was sequenced in a study of radiation and T cells in renal cell carcinoma. Sequencing was performed with immunoSEQ multiplex PCR; in TCRdb, only in-frame clones are kept and a portion is missing. The sample records 140,000 or so clones, roughly 88% being singletons. Time point noted: baseline pretreatment blood. Treatment here: 15 Gy SBRT to primary tumor, nephrectomy 4 weeks later. The source material was blood, sampled from a patient whose treatment included radiotherapy and nephrectomy. These receptors were taken from a woman in her fifties or sixties with renal cell carcinoma.

The J gene is TRBJ2-7, the V gene TRBV4-1; D is possibly TRBD1 or TRBD2 (6 bases each). Germline V CDR1 and CDR2: MGHRA, YSYEKL. Trimming cost V 6 bases and J 4 bases, with 16 bases left between them. CDR3 length: 14 amino acids. The CDR3 sequence: CASSRTTGRYEQYF. CDR3 coding DNA: TGCGCCAGCAGTCGTACTACAGGGAGGTACGAGCAGTACTTC.

CDR3 DNA sequence: TGTGCCAGCAGTTACTCGATCCCGGGGGCGAATGAAAAACTGTTTTTT. Translated, it gives CASSYSIPGANEKLFF. V is TRBV6-5 and J is TRBJ1-4, with D perhaps TRBD1 (6 bases). The CDR3 contains 16 residues. V gave up 0 bases and J gave up 5 bases, with 13 bases separating them. Germline CDR1 MNHEY, CDR2 SVGAGI.

The CDR3 DNA reads as TGTGCCAGCACCTTGAGCGGGTCTAGCACAGATACGCAGTATTTT. This gives the protein CASTLSGSSTDTQYF. The chain recombines TRBV7-2 with TRBJ2-3, with D possibly TRBD2 on 6 matching bases. The CDR3 totals 15 residues. The V gene lost 7 bases and the J gene lost 0 bases, with 14 bases spanning the gap. Germline CDR1 reads SGHTA; CDR2 reads FQGNSA.